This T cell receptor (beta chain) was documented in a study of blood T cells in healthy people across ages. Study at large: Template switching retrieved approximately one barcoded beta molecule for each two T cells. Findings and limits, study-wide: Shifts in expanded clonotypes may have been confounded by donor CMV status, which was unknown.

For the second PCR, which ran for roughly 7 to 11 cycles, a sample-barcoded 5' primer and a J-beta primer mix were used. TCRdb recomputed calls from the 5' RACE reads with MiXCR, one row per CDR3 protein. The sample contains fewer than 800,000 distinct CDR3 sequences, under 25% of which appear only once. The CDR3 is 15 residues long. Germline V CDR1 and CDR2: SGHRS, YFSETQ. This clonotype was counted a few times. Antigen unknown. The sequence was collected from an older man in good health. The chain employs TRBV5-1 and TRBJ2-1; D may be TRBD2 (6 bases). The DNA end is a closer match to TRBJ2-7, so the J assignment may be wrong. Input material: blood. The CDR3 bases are TGCGCCAGCAGCTTGGAAGTGCGGGGCCCCTACGAGCAGTACTTC. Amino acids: CASSLEVRGPYEQYF.